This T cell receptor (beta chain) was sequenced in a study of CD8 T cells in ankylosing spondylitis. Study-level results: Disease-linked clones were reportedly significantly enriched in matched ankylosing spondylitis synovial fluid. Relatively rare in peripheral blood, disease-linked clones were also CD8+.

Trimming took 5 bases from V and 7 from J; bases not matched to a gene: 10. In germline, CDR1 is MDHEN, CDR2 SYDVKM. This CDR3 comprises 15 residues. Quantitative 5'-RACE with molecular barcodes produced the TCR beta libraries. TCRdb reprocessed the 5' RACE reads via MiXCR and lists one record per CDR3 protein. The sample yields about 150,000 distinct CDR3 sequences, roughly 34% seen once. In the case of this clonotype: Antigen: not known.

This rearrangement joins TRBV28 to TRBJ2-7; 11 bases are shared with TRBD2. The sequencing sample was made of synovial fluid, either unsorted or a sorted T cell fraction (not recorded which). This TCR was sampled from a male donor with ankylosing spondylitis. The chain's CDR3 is CASSPTSGRMKEQYF. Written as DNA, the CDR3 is TGTGCCAGCAGTCCAACTAGCGGGAGAATGAAAGAGCAGTACTTC.